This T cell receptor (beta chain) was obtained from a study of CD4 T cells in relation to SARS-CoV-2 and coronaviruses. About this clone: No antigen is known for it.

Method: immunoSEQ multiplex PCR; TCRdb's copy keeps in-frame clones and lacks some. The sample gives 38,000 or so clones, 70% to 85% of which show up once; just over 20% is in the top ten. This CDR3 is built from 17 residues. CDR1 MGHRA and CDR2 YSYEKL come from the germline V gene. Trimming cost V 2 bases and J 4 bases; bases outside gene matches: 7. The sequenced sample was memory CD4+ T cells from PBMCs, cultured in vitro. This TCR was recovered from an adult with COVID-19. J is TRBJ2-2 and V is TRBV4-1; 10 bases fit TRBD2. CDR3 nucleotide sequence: TGCGCCAGCAGCCAAAAAGGTCTAGCGGGAGTCACCGGGGAGCTGTTTTTT. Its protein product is CASSQKGLAGVTGELFF.